Listed below are T cell receptor beta chains from one sample, sequenced in a study of cytomegalovirus exposure and HLA in healthy donors. Produced via immunoSEQ multiplex PCR; TCRdb's table is partial and in-frame only. The repertoire has under 250,000 clones, roughly 81% of them found once; the top ten carry around 1.2%. Sample: PBMCs. These receptors all come from a woman aged 25 to 39 in good health and CMV-seronegative. CDR3s include the opening cysteine and the closing phenylalanine or tryptophan. D genes are given only for firm matches. For some rows the clone size is stated as once, few or many, or as a class when expanded; others skip it.

size	D	V	J	DNA	CDR3
.	TRBD1	TRBV7-3	TRBJ1-1	TGTGCCAGCAGCTCACAACAGGGGCTGAACACTGAAGCTTTCTTT	CASSSQQGLNTEAFF
.	.	TRBV30	TRBJ1-3	TGTGCCTGGAGTGAAAGGGGACTCTCTGGAAACACCATATATTTT	CAWSERGLSGNTIYF
once	.	TRBV7-9	TRBJ1-2	TGTGCCAGCAGCCCAGGCGGGGGGGGTAACTATGGCTACACCTTC	CASSPGGGGNYGYTF
once	TRBD2	TRBV9	TRBJ2-1	TGTGCCAGCAGCGTTACTAGCGGGGCCTACAATGAGCAGTTCTTC	CASSVTSGAYNEQFF
.	TRBD1	TRBV9	TRBJ1-4	TGTGCCAGCACCCGCACGGACAGGGGAAATGAAAAACTGTTTTTT	CASTRTDRGNEKLFF
.	.	TRBV27	TRBJ2-7	TGTGCCAGCAGTGGGTGGAAGGGGGGGACCTACGAGCAGTACTTC	CASSGWKGGTYEQYF
.	TRBD1	TRBV2	TRBJ1-1	TGTGCCAGCAGTGAACAGGGGGGAGGAACTGAAGCTTTCTTT	CASSEQGGGTEAFF
.	.	TRBV18	TRBJ2-7	TGTGCCAGCTCAGAGGACTCGCCTCCGGGAAACGAGCAGTACTTC	CASSEDSPPGNEQYF
.	TRBD1	TRBV11-2	TRBJ1-4	TGTGCCAGCAGCTTAGCCTTTCGACAGGGGGTAAAAGAAAAACTGTTTTTT	CASSLAFRQGVKEKLFF
.	.	TRBV7-6	TRBJ2-7	TGTGCCAGCAGCTTAGGAGGGAGAGTAGGCGAGCAGTACTTC	CASSLGGRVGEQYF
.	.	TRBV2	TRBJ2-7	TGTGCCAGCAGATCACAGGTGGCCATCTACGAGCAGTACTTC	CASRSQVAIYEQYF
.	TRBD1	TRBV28	TRBJ2-2	TGTGCCAGCAGATCGACAGGGAATTCCGGGGAGCTGTTTTTT	CASRSTGNSGELFF
once	.	TRBV5-4	TRBJ2-3	TGTGCCAGCAGCTTGCAGGGCGGGGTTTTCACAGATACGCAGTATTTT	CASSLQGGVFTDTQYF
.	TRBD1	TRBV5-4	TRBJ2-5	TGTGCCAGCAGCCGGGGACAGTCGCAAGAGACCCAGTACTTC	CASSRGQSQETQYF
.	.	TRBV30	TRBJ2-3	TGTGCCTGGAGGAGCGGGCTTATAACAGATACGCAGTATTTT	CAWRSGLITDTQYF
.	.	TRBV18	TRBJ1-5	TGTGCCAGCTCACCACAGGGGGTGGGGAATCAGCCCCAGCATTTT	CASSPQGVGNQPQHF
.	.	TRBV4-1	TRBJ2-6	TGCGCCAGCAGCCAAGATATTTCGGGGGGCCCTGGGGCCAACGTCCTGACTTTC	CASSQDISGGPGANVLTF
.	.	TRBV28	TRBJ1-2	TGTGCCAGCAGTTTAAGGAACAGGGACTATGGCTACACCTTC	CASSLRNRDYGYTF
.	.	TRBV30	TRBJ2-5	TGTGCCTGGTTAGCGGCCGGGACCCGGGGGACCCAGTACTTC	CAWLAAGTRGTQYF
.	TRBD1	TRBV29-1	TRBJ2-2	TGCAGCGTCGCACAGGGGCCCGCGAACACCGGGGAGCTGTTTTTT	CSVAQGPANTGELFF
.	.	TRBV18	TRBJ2-7	TGTGCCAGCTCTCGCACGGGACATTCTTCCTCCTACGAGCAGTACTTC	CASSRTGHSSSYEQYF
.	TRBD2	TRBV30	TRBJ2-3	TGTGCCTGGAGTCCGGGACTAGCGGGAACAGATACGCAGTATTTT	CAWSPGLAGTDTQYF
.	TRBD1	TRBV5-6	TRBJ1-2	TGTGCCAGCAGCCCCGGACAGGCAAGACTTAATGGCTACACCTTC	CASSPGQARLNGYTF
.	TRBD2	TRBV4-1	TRBJ2-3	TGCGCCAGCAGCCATAGCGGGGGACACACAGATACGCAGTATTTT	CASSHSGGHTDTQYF
.	.	TRBV4-1	TRBJ1-3	TGCGCCAGCAGCCAAGATCCGGCAGGGTTGGGAAACACCATATATTTT	CASSQDPAGLGNTIYF
.	TRBD2	TRBV11-2	TRBJ2-1	TGTGCCAGCAGCCAGGGGGGGACTAGCGGTAATGAGCAGTTCTTC	CASSQGGTSGNEQFF
.	TRBD1	TRBV25-1	TRBJ2-3	TGTGCCAGCAGCGCCTTGGGGGGACAGGGCACAGATACGCAGTATTTT	CASSALGGQGTDTQYF
.	TRBD1	TRBV9	TRBJ1-1	TGTGCCAGCAGCGCCGGGGGACAGTCTAACACTGAAGCTTTCTTT	CASSAGGQSNTEAFF
.	.	TRBV5-6	TRBJ2-3	TGTGCCAGCAGCCCCGCCGGGGATACGCAGTATTTT	CASSPAGDTQYF
.	.	TRBV15	TRBJ1-5	TGTGCCACCAGCAAAGAAGGTGAGGGACACAAAAATCAGCCCCAGCATTTT	CATSKEGEGHKNQPQHF
.	TRBD2	TRBV28	TRBJ2-5	TGTGCCAGCAAGCGACCGGGACTAGCAGGGGAGACCCAGTACTTC	CASKRPGLAGETQYF
.	.	TRBV6-1	TRBJ1-4	TGTGCCAGCAGTCCGCCACAGAAGGAAGGTGAAAAACTGTTTTTT	CASSPPQKEGEKLFF
.	.	TRBV30	TRBJ2-5	TGTGCCTGGAGTGTAGGCGGGGTCCAAGAGACCCAGTACTTC	CAWSVGGVQETQYF
.	TRBD1	TRBV5-1	TRBJ2-6	TGCGCCAGCAGCTTCCGGGACAGGGGACTCTCTGGGGCCAACGTCCTGACTTTC	CASSFRDRGLSGANVLTF
.	.	TRBV6-6	TRBJ1-1	TGTGCCAGCAGTTACGGGCCCAGTGGTGAAGCTTTCTTT	CASSYGPSGEAFF
.	.	TRBV11-1	TRBJ1-2	TGTGCCAGCAGAGCGGGGGACCATACTAACTATGGCTACACCTTC	CASRAGDHTNYGYTF
.	TRBD2	TRBV5-1	TRBJ2-3	TGCGCCAGCAGCTTGGCCAACCCAGCGGGAGAGGGTGATACGCAGTATTTT	CASSLANPAGEGDTQYF
few	TRBD1	TRBV5-6	TRBJ1-6	TGTGCCAGCAGCTTCGGACAGGGCGATTCACCCCTCCACTTT	CASSFGQGDSPLHF
few	TRBD1	TRBV5-1	TRBJ1-2	TGCGCCAGCAGCTTGGCTGTCGGACAGGGATATGGCTACACCTTC	CASSLAVGQGYGYTF
once	.	TRBV5-8	TRBJ1-5	TGTGCCAGCACCTGGGGTAAGGGACAAATTAGCAATCAGCCCCAGCATTTT	CASTWGKGQISNQPQHF
.	.	TRBV5-1	TRBJ2-7	TGCGCCAGCAGCATCGCCCGGTCCCACGAGCAGTACTTC	CASSIARSHEQYF
.	TRBD1	TRBV7-2	TRBJ2-7	TGTGCCAGCAGCTTCGGACAGGGGATGTACGAGCAGTACTTC	CASSFGQGMYEQYF
.	TRBD1	TRBV29-1	TRBJ1-1	TGCAGCGTAGTGGACAGGGCCCTGAACACTGAAGCTTTCTTT	CSVVDRALNTEAFF
few	.	TRBV27	TRBJ1-2	TGTGCCAGCAGTTTATCGCCAGGACACCTTACTAACTATGGCTACACCTTC	CASSLSPGHLTNYGYTF
.	TRBD2	TRBV7-3	TRBJ2-3	TGTGCCAGCAGCTTACTAGCGGGGGCGCGTGGCACAGATACGCAGTATTTT	CASSLLAGARGTDTQYF
.	TRBD1	TRBV28	TRBJ1-5	TGTGCCAGCAGTCCCCTATACGGACGGCCGGGACAGGGGAGGAATAGCAATCAGCCCCAGCATTTT	CASSPLYGRPGQGRNSNQPQHF
.	.	TRBV5-1	TRBJ2-7	TGCGCCAGCAGCTTGGTCGATGTCCAGGCCTACGAGCAGTACTTC	CASSLVDVQAYEQYF
.	TRBD1	TRBV2	TRBJ2-7	TGTGCCAGCAGCCGAGACAGGGGGCTCAACGAGCAGTACTTC	CASSRDRGLNEQYF
once	.	TRBV9	TRBJ1-2	TGTGCCAGCAGCGTTTCCGACAGGACGAGCTATGGCTACACCTTC	CASSVSDRTSYGYTF
.	TRBD1	TRBV29-1	TRBJ1-4	TGCAGCGCTGGCCACAGGGGGACTAATGAAAAACTGTTTTTT	CSAGHRGTNEKLFF
.	.	TRBV6-5	TRBJ2-1	TGTGCCAGCAGTTACCTGGAGGGATACAATGAGCAGTTCTTC	CASSYLEGYNEQFF
.	TRBD1	TRBV4-1	TRBJ2-5	TGCGCCAGCAGCCTGGGTTCAGGGGGCGCGGAGACCCAGTACTTC	CASSLGSGGAETQYF
.	.	TRBV29-1	TRBJ2-7	TGCAGCGGGTCACAAGCGGACGAGCAGTACTTC	CSGSQADEQYF
.	TRBD1	TRBV30	TRBJ1-1	TGTGCCAGCGGGACAGGGGTTACTGAAGCTTTCTTT	CASGTGVTEAFF
.	TRBD1	TRBV19	TRBJ1-1	TGTGCCAGTAGTCTGGGACAGGGGGCTTCTGAAGCTTTCTTT	CASSLGQGASEAFF
.	.	TRBV27	TRBJ1-6	TGTGCCAGCAGGGTAGGAGGTAGTTCCTATAATTCACCCCTCCACTTT	CASRVGGSSYNSPLHF
.	.	TRBV12-2	TRBJ2-1	TGTGCAAGTCGCGAACCCCTTGTGGGGGGTTCGCTTTACAATGAGCAGTTCTTC	CASREPLVGGSLYNEQFF
.	.	TRBV28	TRBJ2-7	TGTGCCAGCAACCAACTGGGCCAGGTTACCTACGAGCAGTACTTC	CASNQLGQVTYEQYF
many	.	TRBV7-2	TRBJ1-1	TGTGCCAGCTTGCCAGGGATGAACACTGAAGCTTTCTTT	CASLPGMNTEAFF
.	TRBD1	TRBV6-1	TRBJ2-7	TGTGCCAGCAGGAGAGTTGGGACAGGGGTGGGCGAGCAGTACTTC	CASRRVGTGVGEQYF